One TCR beta chain is described in this entry. Antigen unknown. These data originate in a study of identical twins. Overall study findings and caveats: Analyses of zero insertions could, in part, be confounded by invariant MAIT and iNKT cells. Models came in too low on out-of-frame TCR alpha sharing in monozygotic twins.

Template switching supplied a universal primer site; unique molecular identifiers were carried on the cDNA. TCRdb passed the 5' RACE reads through MiXCR, listing each CDR3 protein once. The table has 400,000 or so distinct CDR3 sequences, about 9% seen once. The CDR3 has 14 amino acids. V dropped 7 bases and J dropped 1 base, with 10 bases sitting between them. The TCR sequence derives from a woman between 45 and 60 years old in good health. V usage is TRBV12-3 or TRBV12-4 and J usage is TRBJ2-2; D is perhaps TRBD2 (5 bases). Sequenced material: naive T cells sorted from blood. The CDR3 is CASKEGMNTGELFF. CDR3 bases: TGTGCCAGCAAAGAGGGAATGAACACCGGGGAGCTGTTTTTT.